These T cell receptor beta chains were read from a single sample in a study of shared clonotypes between healthy human individuals. Assay used: immunoSEQ multiplex PCR; TCRdb lists only in-frame clones, some missing. Among roughly 1,000,000 clones listed, 75% to 85% were seen once. Sequenced: memory CD4+ T cells from PBMCs. The source of these receptors is a man aged 18 to 29 in good health. Some clones in this sample may be carry-over from other donors' samples. Both conserved end residues are part of each CDR3. D genes are given only for firm matches. Rows may omit the clone size; those that give it use once, few, many or a size class.

TRBV7-2	once	TRBJ2-7	12	-	TGTGCCAGCGCGGGGTCGGGCTACGAGCAGTACTTC	CASAGSGYEQYF
TRBV6-4	-	TRBJ2-5	15	-	TGTGCCAGCGGATACCGACGAGGGTATCAAGAGACCCAGTACTTC	CASGYRRGYQETQYF
TRBV6-1	-	TRBJ2-7	15	-	TGTGCCAGCAGTGTCATACAGGGATCCTCCTACGAGCAGTACTTC	CASSVIQGSSYEQYF
TRBV5-1	-	TRBJ1-1	13	-	TGCGCCAGCAGCTTGTTCCCTGGATCTGAAGCTTTCTTT	CASSLFPGSEAFF
TRBV13	-	TRBJ2-7	13	-	TGTGCCAGCAGCTTCGTACCAGGGCCCGAGCAGTACTTC	CASSFVPGPEQYF
TRBV21-1	-	TRBJ2-4	19	-	TGTGCCAGCAGCAAAATTATGGTTTGTAGCCTCCTAGCCAAAAACATTCAGTACTTC	CASSKIMVCSLLAKNIQYF
TRBV7-3	-	TRBJ2-1	13	-	TGTGCCAGCAGCTTAGATACCTACAATGAGCAGTTCTTC	CASSLDTYNEQFF
TRBV5-1	-	TRBJ2-1	15	-	TGCGCCAGCAGCTTTCTCGGCGGGCAGGACAATGAGCAGTTCTTC	CASSFLGGQDNEQFF
TRBV29-1	-	TRBJ2-7	13	-	TGCAGCGTGTCACAGGGTGTTGCCTACGAGCAGTACTTC	CSVSQGVAYEQYF
TRBV2	-	TRBJ1-4	12	-	TGTGCCAGCAAATTTGCGGGTGAAAAACTGTTTTTT	CASKFAGEKLFF
TRBV11-2	-	TRBJ2-7	14	-	TGTGCCAGCAGCTCTGTCCAGGGGTATTACGAGCAGTACTTC	CASSSVQGYYEQYF
TRBV5-8	few	TRBJ1-5	15	-	TGTGCCAGCAGTATCAGGGCTACTAGCAATCAGCCCCAGCATTTT	CASSIRATSNQPQHF
TRBV5-1	-	TRBJ2-7	16	TRBD2	TGCGCCAGCAGCTACGGACTAGCTACCAGCTCCTACGAGCAGTACTTC	CASSYGLATSSYEQYF
TRBV28	-	TRBJ2-7	13	-	TGTGCCAGCAGCCCCGGCAGGGCAGGCGAGCAGTACTTC	CASSPGRAGEQYF
TRBV27	-	TRBJ2-3	14	-	TGTGCCAGCAGCCGGGGTTTTGGCACAGATACGCAGTATTTT	CASSRGFGTDTQYF
TRBV7-6	once	TRBJ2-3	12	-	TGTGCCAGCAGCCTTAGCACAGATACGCAGTATTTT	CASSLSTDTQYF
TRBV7-9	-	TRBJ1-1	13	-	TGTGCCAGCATCCAGGTCGGGAACACTGAAGCTTTCTTT	CASIQVGNTEAFF
TRBV18	once	TRBJ2-6	18	TRBD2	TGTGCCAGCTCACCAACACGACAGGCGGGAGGGAGTGGCAACGTCCTGACTTTC	CASSPTRQAGGSGNVLTF
TRBV7-9	-	TRBJ1-1	12	-	TGTGCCAGCAGCTTCGACAGCACTGAAGCTTTCTTT	CASSFDSTEAFF
TRBV5-6	-	TRBJ2-7	14	-	TGTGCCAGCAGCCCACTCGGGGGAGCCTACGAGCAGTACTTC	CASSPLGGAYEQYF
TRBV5-4	-	TRBJ2-1	18	-	TGTGCCAGCAGCTTGATCTCTCCGACGGGGCCTTCCTACAATGAGCAGTTCTTC	CASSLISPTGPSYNEQFF
TRBV29-1	few	TRBJ2-3	14	TRBD2	TGCAGCGTTGGTGTAGCGGGAGTTACAGATACGCAGTATTTT	CSVGVAGVTDTQYF
TRBV25-1	-	TRBJ1-5	14	TRBD1	TGTGCCAGCAGAGGCGACAGGGGGCATGAGCCCCAGCATTTT	CASRGDRGHEPQHF
TRBV9	-	TRBJ2-1	16	-	TGTGCCAGCAGCGCCGACAGGCTCAGATGGGTCGATGAGCAGTTCTTC	CASSADRLRWVDEQFF
TRBV11-2	-	TRBJ2-1	15	TRBD2	TGTGCCAGCAGCTTATTGGCGGGAGTTATATATGAGCAGTTCTTC	CASSLLAGVIYEQFF
TRBV10-3	few	TRBJ1-5	11	-	TGTGCCAGAAGGACAGATCAGCCCCAGCATTTT	CARRTDQPQHF
TRBV28	-	TRBJ2-7	14	TRBD1	TGTGCCAGCAGCCCGCAAAACAGGGGCAACGAGCAGTACTTC	CASSPQNRGNEQYF
TRBV27	-	TRBJ2-7	13	-	TGTGCCAGCAGGACAGCCAATTCCTACGAGCAGTACTTC	CASRTANSYEQYF
TRBV18	-	TRBJ1-2	18	TRBD1	TGTGCCAGCTCACCCAATATGGGACAGGGGGCTTTGAACTATGGCTACACCTTC	CASSPNMGQGALNYGYTF
TRBV4-1	-	TRBJ1-3	13	-	TGCGCCAGCAGCCAATTAACTGGAAACACCATATATTTT	CASSQLTGNTIYF
TRBV5-4	few	TRBJ2-7	14	TRBD1	TGTGCCAGCAGCTCACCGGGACAGGGATACGAGCAGTACTTC	CASSSPGQGYEQYF
TRBV7-9	-	TRBJ2-7	15	-	TGTGCCAGCAGCTTAGGCAACGCGGGCCTGGCGGGGCAGTACTTC	CASSLGNAGLAGQYF
TRBV9	-	TRBJ2-2	12	-	TGTGCCAGCAGCCCCGTCACCGGGGAGCTGTTTTTT	CASSPVTGELFF
TRBV7-3	-	TRBJ2-5	13	-	TGTGCCAGCAGCTTGAGTCCCGGTGGGACGCCGTACTTC	CASSLSPGGTPYF
TRBV5-1	-	TRBJ2-1	16	-	TGCGCCAGCAGCCCATCCCCGGGGCCCTCCTACAATGAGCAGTTCTTC	CASSPSPGPSYNEQFF
TRBV28	-	TRBJ1-4	15	-	TGTGCCAGCAGTCCCGAACCTGGGCGGGTCTGGAAACTGTTTTTT	CASSPEPGRVWKLFF
TRBV30	-	TRBJ1-4	12	-	TGTGCCTGGAGTTCGATAGAGGAAAAACTGTTTTTT	CAWSSIEEKLFF
TRBV2	-	TRBJ1-1	13	-	TGTGCCAGCAGTACGGACAGTGGCACTGAAGCTTTCTTT	CASSTDSGTEAFF
TRBV7-2	-	TRBJ2-6	19	TRBD1	TGTGCCAGCAGCTTATTGGCCCGACAGGGGCTTTCTGGGGCCAACGTCCTGACTTTC	CASSLLARQGLSGANVLTF
TRBV27	-	TRBJ2-7	19	TRBD2	TGTGCCAGCAGTTTATCGGTTTGGGCTAGCGGGACAAAAACCTACGAGCAGTACTTC	CASSLSVWASGTKTYEQYF
TRBV2	-	TRBJ2-3	15	TRBD2	TGTGCCAGCAGTTTTCTAGCGGGGAGCCTAAATACGCAGTATTTT	CASSFLAGSLNTQYF
TRBV11-3	-	TRBJ2-7	15	-	TGTGCCAGCAGCTTGGTCCGAGCAAACTTATACGAGCAGTACTTC	CASSLVRANLYEQYF
TRBV7-2	many	TRBJ1-5	13	TRBD1	TGTGCCGTACAGGGGATGAACAATCAGCCCCAGCATTTT	CAVQGMNNQPQHF
TRBV19	-	TRBJ2-7	16	-	TGTGCCAGTAGTATTGGGGGCCGAAGGAGCTCCTACGAGCAGTACTTC	CASSIGGRRSSYEQYF
TRBV18	-	TRBJ2-7	15	TRBD1	TGTGCCAGCTCACCAGGACAGGGGGAAAACTACGAGCAGTACTTC	CASSPGQGENYEQYF